These 12 T cell receptor beta chains were all obtained from the same sample, sequenced in a study of blood T cell repertoires in COVID-19. Generated by immunoSEQ multiplex PCR, the TCRdb table keeps only in-frame clones and is missing some. The sample carries a few hundred thousand clones, about 91% recorded once. Sequenced: peripheral blood. The receptors originated from a woman aged 40-49 years who had recovered from COVID-19.

This clone was seen only once. The genes are TRBV3-1 (or the pseudogene TRBV3-2) and TRBJ1-1; 7 bases are a match to TRBD1. The length of the CDR3 is 14 residues. The V gene's germline CDR1 is LGHDT and CDR2 YNNKEL (reference sequence). After removal of 0 bases from V and 11 bases from J, the junction contained 9 bases not matched to a gene. CDR3: CASSQEGGTVRAFF. The CDR3 coding sequence is TGTGCCAGCAGCCAAGAAGGAGGGACAGTCAGGGCTTTCTTT.

This chain joins TRBV2 and TRBJ1-3; 7 positions match TRBD1. Trimming at V came to 4 bases and at J to 0 bases, leaving 3 bases not matched to a gene. The CDR3 has 15 amino acids. Germline CDR1 is SNHLY and CDR2 is FYNNEI. The CDR3: CASSGKGASGNTIYF. CDR3 bases: TGTGCCAGCAGTGGAAAGGGGGCCTCTGGAAACACCATATATTTT. Based on the CDR3 plus reference TRBV2 and TRBJ1-3, the full variable domain is EPEVTQTPSHQVTQMGQEVILRCVPISNHLYFYWYRQILGQKVEFLVSFYNNEISEKSEIFDDQFSVERPDGSNFTLKIRSTKLEDSAMYFCASSGKGASGNTIYFGEGSWLTVV.

V usage is TRBV3-1 (or the pseudogene TRBV3-2) and J usage is TRBJ2-1; D unclear. This CDR3 comprises 15 residues. CDR1 and CDR2 from the germline V gene are LGHDT and YNNKEL (reference sequence). Deletions cut 0 bases from V and 4 bases from J, with 10 bases between. CDR3 loop: CASSQEGGRYNEQFF. The CDR3 coding sequence is TGTGCCAGCAGCCAAGAAGGCGGAAGATACAATGAGCAGTTCTTC.

This chain connects TRBV20-1 to TRBJ2-1, with 8 bases lining up with TRBD1. Germline CDR1 is DFQATT and CDR2 is SNEGSKA (reference sequence). The CDR3 runs to 11 residues. V was clipped by 6 bases and J by 10 bases; unmatched bases: 5. The CDR3 DNA is TGCAGTGCCGACAGGGGTAACGAGCAGTTCTTC. Encoded protein: CSADRGNEQFF.

The chain links TRBV9 to TRBJ1-1; no reliable D call. Germline CDR1 and CDR2: SGDLS and YYNGEE. V lost 3 bases to trimming and J lost 6 bases, with 12 bases between them. The CDR3 spans 13 residues. The chain's CDR3 is CASSALTRAEAFF. The CDR3 region has the DNA TGTGCCAGCAGCGCCCTGACGAGGGCTGAAGCTTTCTTT. The full variable domain, with the rest looked up from reference TRBV9 and TRBJ1-1, is DSGVTQTPKHLITATGQRVTLRCSPRSGDLSVYWYQQSLDQGLQFLIQYYNGEERAKGNILERFSAQQFPDLHSELNLSSLELGDSALYFCASSALTRAEAFFGQGTRLTVV.

The gene calls are TRBV18 and TRBJ2-3; D is unresolved. CDR1 and CDR2 (germline): KGHSH, LQKENI. CDR3 size: 16 residues. Trimming took 0 bases from V and 0 from J, leaving 10 bases between them. The CDR3 DNA is TGTGCCAGCTCACCACCGTCACTACCTAGCACAGATACGCAGTATTTT. Its protein is CASSPPSLPSTDTQYF.

The chain recombines TRBV7-2 with TRBJ2-5; 12 nucleotides agree with TRBD1. This CDR3 contains 16 residues. V gave up 4 bases and J gave up 7 bases; unmatched junction bases: 10. Germline V lookup: CDR1 SGHTA, CDR2 FQGNSA. CDR3 amino acids: CASSSGTGGAYGTQYF. The CDR3 nucleotides are TGTGCCAGCAGCTCCGGGACAGGGGGCGCATATGGGACCCAGTACTTC.

This clone was recorded only once. V and J are TRBV27 and TRBJ2-5, with D perhaps TRBD2 (6 bases). This CDR3 contains 14 residues. Germline CDR1 and CDR2: MNHEY and SMNVEV (reference sequence). Trimming stripped 8 bases from V and 4 bases from J, with 17 bases between. The CDR3 reads CASGRALGGETQYF. CDR3 sequence (DNA): TGTGCCAGCGGACGGGCATTGGGGGGAGAGACCCAGTACTTC.

V and J are TRBV3-1 (or the pseudogene TRBV3-2) and TRBJ1-1, with a weak D call TRBD1 (5 bases). The germline V gene has CDR1 LGHDT and CDR2 YNNKEL (reference sequence). The CDR3 extends over 11 amino acids. Trimming stripped 0 bases from V and 10 bases from J, with 6 bases between. The CDR3 loop reads CASSQEGGAFF. The CDR3 DNA is TGTGCCAGCAGCCAAGAGGGGGGAGCTTTCTTT.

The rearrangement uses TRBV9 and TRBJ1-1, with 8 bases identical to TRBD1. CDR3 length equals 12 residues. Looked up from germline, CDR1 is SGDLS and CDR2 is YYNGEE. V shed 4 bases, J shed 11 bases, and the junction held 7 bases outside the gene matches. The DNA of the CDR3 is TGTGCCAGCAGCTCCGGACAGGGAGTTGCTTTCTTT. This translates into CASSSGQGVAFF.

The V call is TRBV7-2, the J call TRBJ2-3; D is possibly TRBD2 (6 bases). V lost 5 bases, J lost 1 base, and 10 bases lay in between. Germline values: CDR1 SGHTA, CDR2 FQGNSA. The CDR3 has 14 amino acids. The CDR3, as DNA: TGTGCCAGCAGCACCCCTAGCGGCACAGATACGCAGTATTTT. Amino acid sequence: CASSTPSGTDTQYF.

The J gene is TRBJ2-7, the V gene TRBV19; 12 bases line up with TRBD2. The CDR3 extends over 21 amino acids. Germline-derived CDR1 and CDR2 are LNHDA and SQIVND (reference sequence). The CDR3 region is CPTPLRKGTSGRTLRGDEQYV. The CDR3 DNA reads TGCCCTACCCCGCTTAGGAAGGGTACTAGCGGGAGGACACTCCGGGGCGACGAGCAGTACGTC.